Listed here are 28 T cell receptor beta chains from one sample, sequenced in a study of cytomegalovirus exposure and HLA in healthy donors. The PCR used 60 Vbeta and 13 Jbeta primers. Sequencing used immunoSEQ multiplex PCR; TCRdb keeps in-frame clones, though not all of them. The table has over 150,000 clones, 80% seen once. The specimen was PBMCs. Receptors were obtained from a man aged 30 to 39 in good health and CMV-seronegative.

The J gene is TRBJ1-2, the V gene TRBV7-2, with D maybe TRBD1 (6 bases). From germline, CDR1 is SGHTA and CDR2 FQGNSA. V dropped 4 bases and J dropped 3 bases, with 12 bases sitting between them. The CDR3 contains 14 residues. The CDR3, as DNA: TGTGCCAGCAGCTGGTACAGGGAAGACTATGGCTACACCTTC. It is translated as CASSWYREDYGYTF.

The rearrangement joins TRBV30 to TRBJ1-1; no clear D gene. There are 15 residues in the CDR3. Germline-derived CDR1 and CDR2 are GTSNPN and SVGIG (reference sequence). V dropped 0 bases and J dropped 10 bases, with 21 bases sitting between them. This chain's CDR3 is CAWSVVFGAGGGAFF. CDR3 DNA sequence: TGTGCCTGGAGTGTGGTGTTTGGAGCGGGAGGTGGAGCTTTCTTT.

This chain joins TRBV5-1 and TRBJ2-3, with a weak D call TRBD1 (5 bases). Germline V gives CDR1 SGHRS, CDR2 YFSETQ. The V end was cut by 1 base, the J end by 1 base, with 10 bases between. The CDR3 covers 15 residues. The CDR3 loop is CASSLLQGGTDTQYF. As DNA, the CDR3 is TGCGCCAGCAGCTTGTTGCAGGGCGGCACAGATACGCAGTATTTT.

The gene calls are TRBV6-5 and TRBJ2-1; no reliable D call. V shed 2 bases and J shed 8 bases, with 16 bases lying between them. Germline CDR1 MNHEY, CDR2 SVGAGI. There are 15 residues in the CDR3. CDR3 bases: TGTGCCAGCAGTTACACCCCCCCTGGCACCCATGAGCAGTTCTTC. It codes for CASSYTPPGTHEQFF.

V and J are TRBV13 and TRBJ2-2; 15 nucleotides line up with TRBD2. The CDR3 has 18 residues. CDR1 and CDR2 (germline): PRHDT, FYEKMQ (reference sequence). V lost 4 bases to trimming and J lost 4 bases; unmatched junction nucleotides: 7. The CDR3 reads CASSWGLAGGRGTGELFF. The CDR3, as DNA: TGTGCCAGCAGCTGGGGACTAGCGGGGGGCCGCGGCACCGGGGAGCTGTTTTTT.

This clone has only a few counts. The V call is TRBV27, the J call TRBJ2-1, with 8 bases lining up with TRBD1. Trimming cost V 5 bases and J 4 bases; bases outside gene matches: 7. CDR3 length: 15 residues. CDR1 and CDR2 from the germline V gene are MNHEY and SMNVEV (reference sequence). The CDR3 sequence: CASSQDREGYNEQFF. CDR3 sequence (DNA): TGTGCCAGCAGTCAGGACAGGGAAGGTTACAATGAGCAGTTCTTC.

The chain carries TRBV9 and TRBJ2-2; D remains ambiguous. Germline V gene lookup returns CDR1 SGDLS and CDR2 YYNGEE. V was trimmed by 0 bases and J by 3 bases, leaving 12 bases between them. The CDR3 runs 16 residues. The DNA for the CDR3 is TGTGCCAGCAGCGTAGTCAACGGTCGGGACACCGGGGAGCTGTTTTTT. Translated: CASSVVNGRDTGELFF.

This sequence joins TRBV27 and TRBJ2-5, with 9 bases matching TRBD2. This CDR3 comprises 15 residues. With V trimmed by 3 bases and J by 1 base, 3 bases remained unmatched. Germline V lookup: CDR1 MNHEY, CDR2 SMNVEV (reference sequence). The CDR3 here is CASSFSGRFQETQYF. DNA for the CDR3: TGTGCCAGCAGTTTCAGCGGGAGGTTCCAAGAGACCCAGTACTTC.

The V and J genes are TRBV28 and TRBJ1-2; D call uncertain. CDR1 MDHEN and CDR2 SYDVKM come from the germline V gene. V lost 5 bases to trimming and J lost 5 bases, with 6 bases between them. The CDR3 totals 11 residues. The CDR3 reads CASSEGYGYTF. CDR3 DNA: TGTGCCAGCAGTGAGGGTTATGGCTACACCTTC.

V and J are TRBV25-1 and TRBJ1-3; D gene unclear. The CDR3 sequence is 18 residues long. V was shortened by 2 bases and J by 0 bases, with 17 bases between the two germline ends. Germline V gene sequence: CDR1 MGHDK, CDR2 SYGVNS. This CDR3 is CASSERKTSGSSGNTIYF. The CDR3 DNA sequence: TGTGCCAGCAGTGAACGAAAGACCTCGGGGAGCTCTGGAAACACCATATATTTT.

The chain is built from TRBV29-1 and TRBJ2-7; 7 bases are shared with TRBD1. Germline assignment: CDR1 SQVTM and CDR2 ANQGSEA. CDR3 size: 13 residues. Germline trimming cut 4 bases from V and 3 bases from J; bases unmatched to any gene: 6. In nucleotides, the CDR3 is TGCAGCGTTGTTCTTAGGGACAGCTACGAGCAGTACTTC. Its protein is CSVVLRDSYEQYF.

The chain has TRBV18 and TRBJ2-7, with D perhaps matching TRBD1 (5 bases). Germline V gives CDR1 KGHSH, CDR2 LQKENI. Trimming took 3 bases from V and 0 from J, leaving 12 bases between them. CDR3 length equals 15 residues. CDR3: CASSPNYRSSYEQYF. The CDR3 bases are TGTGCCAGCTCACCCAACTACAGGAGCTCCTACGAGCAGTACTTC. The whole variable domain, remainder taken from reference TRBV18 and TRBJ2-7, is NAGVMQNPRHLVRRRGQEARLRCSPMKGHSHVYWYRQLPEEGLKFMVYLQKENIIDESGMPKERFSAEFPKEGPSILRIQQVVRGDSAAYFCASSPNYRSSYEQYFGPGTRLTVT.

V usage is TRBV28 and J usage is TRBJ2-1, with D possibly being TRBD2 (5 bases). Deletions cut 6 bases from V and 7 bases from J, with 22 bases between. Germline CDR1 and CDR2: MDHEN and SYDVKM. This CDR3 contains 16 residues. The CDR3 coding sequence is TGTGCCAGCAGACCGCCAAAGGTTACGGGAATGAATGAGCAGTTCTTC. Translated, it gives CASRPPKVTGMNEQFF.

CDR3 nucleotides: TGTGCCAGCAGGGACAGGGGCCTTTTAAACTACGAGCAGTACTTC. Translating it yields CASRDRGLLNYEQYF. The rearrangement joins TRBV2 to TRBJ2-7; 9 bases agree with TRBD1. The CDR3 consists of 15 residues. Germline values: CDR1 SNHLY, CDR2 FYNNEI. V gave up 6 bases and J gave up 3 bases; unmatched junction bases: 9.

The rearrangement joins TRBV2 to TRBJ2-1; 8 nucleotides line up with TRBD1. Per the germline V gene, CDR1 is SNHLY and CDR2 is FYNNEI. The CDR3 is made up of 15 amino acids. The ends lost 4 bases at V and 0 bases at J; junction bases unmatched: 2. CDR3 sequence: CASSGTGSSYNEQFF. The CDR3 DNA sequence: TGTGCCAGCAGTGGGACAGGGAGCTCCTACAATGAGCAGTTCTTC.

The genes are TRBV7-2 and TRBJ1-6; 7 nucleotides align to TRBD1. V was clipped by 5 bases and J by 5 bases; unmatched bases: 9. The CDR3 extends over 16 amino acids. In germline, CDR1 is SGHTA, CDR2 FQGNSA. CDR3 nucleotides: TGTGCCAGCAGCCTGCGCCGGGACAGAAATAATTCACCCCTCCACTTT. Protein: CASSLRRDRNNSPLHF.

This clone appeared once. The chain has TRBV27 and TRBJ2-4; D uncertain. The CDR3 contains 15 residues. Per germline, CDR1 MNHEY and CDR2 SMNVEV (reference sequence). V gave up 5 bases and J gave up 6 bases, with 17 bases separating them. The CDR3 coding sequence is TGTGCCAGCAGTCCCTCCGTCCCCTCGGGAAACATTCAGTACTTC. This gives the protein CASSPSVPSGNIQYF.

The rearrangement uses TRBV2 and TRBJ2-3, with 11 bases fitting TRBD2. With 0 bases clipped from V and 2 bases from J, the junction kept 10 bases outside the gene matches. The CDR3 is 19 amino acids. The V gene's germline CDR1 is SNHLY and CDR2 FYNNEI. As DNA, the CDR3 is TGTGCCAGCAGTGAAGCGGTTAGCGGGAGGGCCGTTAACACAGATACGCAGTATTTT. Its protein product is CASSEAVSGRAVNTDTQYF.

The V and J genes are TRBV5-1 and TRBJ1-2; the match to TRBD1 covers 9 bases. V lost 3 bases to trimming and J lost 7 bases; unmatched junction nucleotides: 7. The germline gives CDR1 SGHRS, CDR2 YFSETQ. The length of the CDR3 is 14 residues. The CDR3 nucleotides read TGCGCCAGCAGCTCCGGGACAGGGACGAGTGGCTACACCTTC. It codes for CASSSGTGTSGYTF.

The V gene is TRBV29-1, the J gene TRBJ2-7; a possible D gene is TRBD1 (6 bases). CDR3 length equals 13 residues. Between the trimmed V and J ends, which lost 3 bases and 5 bases, there was a span of 14 bases. CDR1 SQVTM and CDR2 ANQGSEA come from the germline V gene. The CDR3 nucleotides are TGCAGCGTTGATATGGGGGCGCTGAACGAGCAGTACTTC. Its protein is CSVDMGALNEQYF.

V gene TRBV29-1 combines with J gene TRBJ2-5; D is unresolved. There are 15 residues in the CDR3. The germline V gene has CDR1 SQVTM and CDR2 ANQGSEA. V lost 0 bases and J 4 bases, leaving 15 bases between the germline ends. This CDR3 reads CSVEERLVAPETQYF. Here the CDR3 DNA reads TGCAGCGTTGAAGAGCGGCTAGTCGCTCCAGAGACCCAGTACTTC.

The chain combines TRBV7-8 with TRBJ1-3; 8 bases align to TRBD1. From germline, CDR1 is SGHVS and CDR2 FQNEAQ. The J segment lost 4 bases and the V segment lost 3 bases, leaving 8 bases of the junction unmatched. This CDR3 comprises 16 residues. The CDR3 nucleotides read TGTGCCAGCAGCTTCCAAGGACAGGGAGCAGGAAACACCATATATTTT. Its protein product is CASSFQGQGAGNTIYF.

This clone was seen only a few times. V and J are TRBV6-1 and TRBJ1-1; tentatively, D is TRBD1 (6 bases). The CDR3 is 14 amino acids. V lost 5 bases to trimming and J lost 2 bases, with 12 bases between them. The V gene's germline CDR1 is MNHNS and CDR2 SASEGT. The CDR3 here is CASSFAGDNTEAFF. CDR3 DNA sequence: TGTGCCAGCAGTTTTGCAGGGGATAACACTGAAGCTTTCTTT.

The gene calls are TRBV4-3 and TRBJ2-7; D is perhaps TRBD1 (6 bases). The CDR3 loop spans 15 amino acids. The V gene's germline CDR1 is LGHNA and CDR2 YSLEER. Deletions cut 1 base from V and 3 bases from J, with 13 bases between. The CDR3 sequence is CASSQVRDTFYEQYF. In nucleotides, the CDR3 is TGCGCCAGCAGCCAAGTCCGGGACACGTTCTACGAGCAGTACTTC.

This rearrangement joins TRBV11-3 to TRBJ2-1; TRBD1 aligns across 7 bases. CDR1 SGHNT and CDR2 YENEEA come from the germline V gene. V dropped 1 base and J dropped 5; count of bases not matched to a gene: 2. The CDR3 is made up of 14 amino acids. CDR3 coding DNA: TGTGCCAGCAGCTTAGGGGACAGCAACAATGAGCAGTTCTTC. It codes for CASSLGDSNNEQFF. Variable domain in full (rest from reference TRBV11-3 and TRBJ2-1): EAGVVQSPRYKIIEKKQPVAFWCNPISGHNTLYWYLQNLGQGPELLIRYENEEAVDDSQLPKDRFSAERLKGVDSTLKIQPAELGDSAVYLCASSLGDSNNEQFFGPGTRLTVL.

The genes are TRBV7-9 and TRBJ2-1, with 8 bases that match TRBD2. The CDR3 sequence is 15 residues long. The junction had 1 base not matched to a gene; V was cut back by 3 bases and J by 0 bases. Germline CDR1 reads SEHNR; CDR2 reads FQNEAQ (reference sequence). The CDR3 sequence: CASSLSGSSYNEQFF. CDR3 coding DNA: TGTGCCAGCAGCTTGAGCGGGAGCTCCTACAATGAGCAGTTCTTC.

In this sample, this clone turned up a few times. The rearrangement joins TRBV27 to TRBJ1-6, with D possibly matching TRBD1 (5 bases). V was clipped by 2 bases and J by 7 bases, with 15 bases between them. Per the germline V gene, CDR1 is MNHEY and CDR2 is SMNVEV (reference sequence). CDR3 length equals 16 residues. Written as DNA, the CDR3 is TGTGCCAGCAGTTTACTGCAGGGTCCTCTGAATTCACCCCTCCACTTT. Translated: CASSLLQGPLNSPLHF.

The V and J genes are TRBV28 and TRBJ2-5; perhaps TRBD1 as D (5 bases). V lost 2 bases and J 3 bases, leaving 13 bases between the germline ends. CDR3 length equals 15 residues. In germline, CDR1 is MDHEN, CDR2 SYDVKM. The CDR3 region has the DNA TGTGCCAGCAGTTTAAATCCCGGCAGGGAAGAGACCCAGTACTTC. It specifies CASSLNPGREETQYF.